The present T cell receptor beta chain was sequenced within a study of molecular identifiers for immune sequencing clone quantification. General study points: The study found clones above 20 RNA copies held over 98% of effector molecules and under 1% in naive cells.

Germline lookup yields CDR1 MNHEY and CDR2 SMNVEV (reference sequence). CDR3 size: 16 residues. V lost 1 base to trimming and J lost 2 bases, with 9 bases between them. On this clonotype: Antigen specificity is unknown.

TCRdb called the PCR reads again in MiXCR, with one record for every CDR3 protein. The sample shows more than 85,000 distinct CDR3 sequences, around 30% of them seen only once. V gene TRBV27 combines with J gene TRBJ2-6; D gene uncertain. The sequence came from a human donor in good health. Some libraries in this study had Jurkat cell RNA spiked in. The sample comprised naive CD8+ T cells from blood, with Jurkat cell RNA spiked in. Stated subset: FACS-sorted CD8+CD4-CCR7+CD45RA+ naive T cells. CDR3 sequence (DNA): TGTGCCAGCAGTTTATTTTGGGAACCTGGGGCCAACGTCCTGACTTTC. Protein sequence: CASSLFWEPGANVLTF.